This T cell receptor beta chain came from a study of blood T cell repertoires in COVID-19. Whole-study context: T cells, B-cell-depleted T cells, or PBMCs supplied cDNA or gDNA.

Germline trimming cut 2 bases from V and 5 bases from J; bases unmatched to any gene: 10. The CDR3 has 17 amino acids. Germline V gives CDR1 MDHEN, CDR2 SYDVKM. Recruited during active infection, patients (from Seattle) were subsequently followed longitudinally. In the original workflow: Cell counts per sample came from amplifying reference gene primers. Some clones are missing from TCRdb's copy, which holds only in-frame ones; the method was immunoSEQ multiplex PCR. The DNA gave D and trimming, while V, J and clone size come from that table. Among about 80,000 clones listed, approximately 85% were seen once.

The rearrangement uses TRBV28 and TRBJ2-3, with 10 bases identical to TRBD2. Specimen: peripheral blood. This receptor was obtained from a man aged 45-65 years with COVID-19, enrolled during active disease. CDR3 nucleotide sequence: TGTGCCAGCAGTTTACAATGGCTAGCGGGAGATAGAGATACGCAGTATTTT. Its translation: CASSLQWLAGDRDTQYF.